This T cell receptor beta chain is from a study of identical twins. CDR3 length: 16 amino acids. Germline V gene data show CDR1 as DFQATT and CDR2 as SNEGSKA (reference sequence). V was pared by 0 bases and J by 7 bases, with 19 bases between. From the 5' RACE reads, TCRdb called clonotypes with MiXCR, one entry per CDR3 protein. The sample includes around 200,000 distinct CDR3 sequences, around 10% of them seen just once. This clonotype has a count of ten or more. The chain recombines TRBV20-1 with TRBJ2-1; D possibly matches TRBD1 or TRBD2 (6 bases each). The TCR comes from a woman between 18 and 30 years old in good health. The sample consisted of memory (CD45RO+) T cells sorted from blood. The CDR3 region is CSARDRGSQGRNEQFF. The DNA of the CDR3 is TGCAGTGCTAGAGATAGGGGTAGCCAGGGGAGGAATGAGCAGTTCTTC.